Below are 30 T cell receptor beta chains sequenced from a single sample in a study of T-cell memory formation after mild COVID-19 (dated by TCRdb to about 2021). Libraries were built with 5' RACE. Sequencer: Illumina NovaSeq 6000. TCRdb reanalyzed the raw reads on its own, using fastp at Q25 for trimming and MiXCR for clone calling, and kept in-frame beta chains. Identical CDR3 proteins give one entry, which carries the most common genes and DNA. For this sample there are approximately 440,000 distinct CDR3 sequences; 15% to 20% appear just once. Of the sample, about 8.8% falls within the top ten clones. Sequenced sample: PBMCs or a T cell subset sorted from them (not recorded which). These receptors came from an adult woman who had mild COVID-19 (a few samples of this study predate the infection). The sample titles of this study are shuffled in the database, so cell type and time point are left out; the donor was told from shared clones.

Only a few counts were recorded for this clonotype. The rearrangement uses TRBV6-2 or TRBV6-3 and TRBJ2-7; TRBD2 matches 11 bases. The CDR3 spans 13 residues. The V gene end was trimmed by 7 bases and the J gene end by 4 bases; junction bases not matched to a gene: 3. Germline V lookup: CDR1 MNHEY, CDR2 SVGEGT. In nucleotides, the CDR3 is TGTGCCAGCAAGCGACTAGCGGGGTACGAGCAGTACTTC. It encodes CASKRLAGYEQYF.

This clonotype was detected only a few times. This chain uses TRBV24-1 with TRBJ2-7; TRBD1 is a possible D gene (5 bases). Trimming removed 11 bases from V and 2 bases from J, with 21 bases in between. CDR1 and CDR2 (germline): KGHDR, SFDVKD. The CDR3 runs 15 residues. CDR3 in DNA: TGTGCCATCACAGAGGTTCAGGGCCCAACCTACGAGCAGTACTTC. The encoded protein is CAITEVQGPTYEQYF.

This clonotype was seen more than once but under ten times. DNA of the CDR3: TGTGCCAGCAGTCCATCTGGGGGCTACACCTTC. Its translation is CASSPSGGYTF. V is TRBV12-3 or TRBV12-4 and J is TRBJ1-2; no reliable D call. V was clipped by 5 bases and J by 8 bases, with 9 bases between them. The CDR3 spans 11 residues.

This clonotype showed up just a few times. The chain links TRBV5-8 to TRBJ2-5; 12 bases match TRBD2. CDR1 SGHTS and CDR2 YDEGEE come from the germline V gene. CDR3 length equals 15 residues. The V gene end was trimmed by 3 bases and the J gene end by 4 bases; junction bases not matched to a gene: 4. The CDR3 loop reads CASSYGLAGPETQYF. The CDR3 bases are TGTGCCAGCAGCTACGGACTAGCGGGGCCAGAGACCCAGTACTTC. The complete variable domain, with remaining parts taken from reference TRBV5-8 and TRBJ2-5, reads EAGVTQSPTHLIKTRGQQATLRCSPISGHTSVYWYQQALGLGLQFLLWYDEGEERNRGNFPPRFSGRQFPNYSSELNVNALELEDSALYLCASSYGLAGPETQYFGPGTRLLVL.

This clonotype was seen only a few times. V gene TRBV19 combines with J gene TRBJ1-1; the D gene is possibly TRBD1 (5 bases). Germline CDR1 and CDR2: LNHDA and SQIVND (reference sequence). The CDR3 length is 15 residues. Trimming removed 6 bases at V and 0 bases at J, with 14 bases between. The chain's CDR3 is CASRDRGFMNTEAFF. The CDR3 bases are TGTGCCAGTAGGGATAGGGGCTTCATGAACACTGAAGCTTTCTTT.

In its sample, this clonotype was seen a few times. The chain uses TRBV5-1 and TRBJ2-7; the D gene could be TRBD1 or TRBD2 (5 bases each). V was clipped by 1 base and J by 3 bases, with 8 bases between them. Per germline, CDR1 SGHRS and CDR2 YFSETQ. This CDR3 region has 13 residues. CDR3 DNA sequence: TGCGCCAGCAGCTTGTGGGACCTCTACGAGCAGTACTTC. Protein: CASSLWDLYEQYF.

The V and J genes are TRBV3-1 and TRBJ2-1; D gene ambiguous. CDR1 and CDR2 from the germline V gene are LGHDT and YNNKEL (reference sequence). CDR3 size: 15 residues. V was pared by 0 bases and J by 2 bases, with 8 bases between. The CDR3 DNA is TGTGCCAGCAGCCAAGACTGGCAGGCCTACAATGAGCAGTTCTTC. Amino acids: CASSQDWQAYNEQFF.

V is TRBV20-1 and J is TRBJ2-7; D is possibly TRBD2 (5 bases). This CDR3 region has 14 residues. V was pared by 3 bases and J by 2 bases, with 14 bases between. Germline V gene lookup returns CDR1 DFQATT and CDR2 SNEGSKA (reference sequence). The CDR3 DNA follows: TGCAGTGCTAGGCCCGCCAGCGGCCCCTACGAGCAGTACTTC. This translates into CSARPASGPYEQYF.

There are a few counts of this clonotype. The chain links TRBV9 to TRBJ1-1, with unresolved D. CDR1 is SGDLS and CDR2 is YYNGEE in the germline V gene. The CDR3 loop spans 15 amino acids. V was clipped by 0 bases and J by 3 bases, with 12 bases between them. CDR3 residues: CASSVDWSGDTEAFF. The CDR3 nucleotides read TGTGCCAGCAGCGTAGACTGGTCTGGTGACACTGAAGCTTTCTTT.

This clonotype has only one observation. V usage is TRBV7-6 and J usage is TRBJ2-3; D is perhaps TRBD1 (5 bases). The V gene lost 1 base and the J gene lost 0 bases, with 8 bases spanning the gap. Germline CDR1 reads SGHVS; CDR2 reads FNYEAQ. The CDR3 totals 15 residues. This chain's CDR3 is CASSLEGASTDTQYF. In nucleotides, the CDR3 is TGTGCCAGCAGCTTAGAAGGGGCTAGCACAGATACGCAGTATTTT.

J is TRBJ1-2 and V is TRBV29-1, with no clear D. V lost 4 bases, J lost 2 bases, and 11 bases lay in between. CDR1 is SQVTM and CDR2 is ANQGSEA in the germline V gene. This CDR3 is built from 13 residues. CDR3 coding DNA: TGCAGCGTTGTGTCTGAGCAAAACTATGGCTACACCTTC. Encoded protein: CSVVSEQNYGYTF.

The chain recombines TRBV3-1 with TRBJ2-2; D possibly corresponds to TRBD1 (6 bases). V gave up 0 bases and J gave up 6 bases, with 14 bases separating them. CDR1 and CDR2 (germline): LGHDT, YNNKEL (reference sequence). The CDR3 is made up of 16 amino acids. The CDR3 DNA follows: TGTGCCAGCAGCCAAGAACGAACAGGGTATTCCGGGGAGCTGTTTTTT. Protein: CASSQERTGYSGELFF.

This clonotype was observed a single time. V gene TRBV20-1 combines with J gene TRBJ1-1; no clear D gene. This CDR3 region has 18 residues. Germline CDR1 DFQATT, CDR2 SNEGSKA (reference sequence). Trimming removed 0 bases from V and 5 bases from J, with 25 bases in between. CDR3 in DNA: TGCAGTGCTAGAGATGATAAGGCCCTCGGCAGGAGGAGGACTGAAGCTTTCTTT. Amino acids: CSARDDKALGRRRTEAFF.

CDR3: CASSSPEGGLAWNTQYF. CDR3 sequence (DNA): TGTGCCAGCAGCTCTCCAGAGGGGGGCCTGGCCTGGAATACGCAGTATTTT. The V and J genes are TRBV12-3 or TRBV12-4 and TRBJ2-3; D assignment may be TRBD1 or TRBD2 (6 bases each). Between the trimmed V and J ends, which lost 6 bases and 7 bases, there was a span of 26 bases. The CDR3 is made up of 17 amino acids.

V usage is TRBV24-1 and J usage is TRBJ2-5, with TRBD2 as a possible D gene (7 bases). The V and J ends lost 11 bases and 3 bases respectively, with 15 bases between them. Germline values: CDR1 KGHDR, CDR2 SFDVKD. CDR3 size: 13 residues. The CDR3 coding sequence is TGTGCCAGCAGCGGGGACAAAGAAGAGACCCAGTACTTC. It codes for CASSGDKEETQYF.

This clonotype has just a few counts. The rearrangement links TRBV7-9 to TRBJ1-4, with TRBD1 identical over 8 bases. The V segment lost 4 bases and the J segment 7 bases; nucleotides outside the gene matches: 8. CDR1 and CDR2 (germline): SEHNR, FQNEAQ (reference sequence). CDR3 length equals 15 residues. The DNA of the CDR3 is TGTGCCAGCAGCTCCCCGGACAGGGTCGGTGAAAAACTGTTTTTT. It yields the protein CASSSPDRVGEKLFF.

In this sample, this clonotype turned up a few times. The chain couples TRBV5-6 to TRBJ1-2; the D is unclear. Between the trimmed V and J ends, which lost 8 bases and 7 bases, there was a span of 24 bases. This CDR3 spans 15 amino acids. Per germline, CDR1 SGHDT and CDR2 YYEEEE. The CDR3 is CARYGHQETSCGYTF. In DNA form, the CDR3 reads TGTGCCAGATACGGTCATCAGGAGACTAGCTGTGGCTACACCTTC.

In its sample, this clonotype was seen many times. The rearrangement links TRBV4-3 to TRBJ2-1; D might be TRBD2 (5 bases). The germline V gene has CDR1 LGHNA and CDR2 YSLEER. This CDR3 spans 13 amino acids. V was trimmed by 1 base and J by 12 bases, leaving 13 bases between them. The CDR3 protein is CASSQGTLLTQFF. Here the CDR3 DNA reads TGCGCCAGCAGCCAAGGGACTTTACTTACGCAGTTCTTC.

This chain links TRBV12-3 or TRBV12-4 with TRBJ1-3; D is ambiguous. CDR3 length: 14 residues. Deletions cut 3 bases from V and 1 base from J, with 7 bases between. The CDR3 nucleotides read TGTGCCAGCAGTTTTCCCAGATCTGGAAACACCATATATTTT. Protein sequence: CASSFPRSGNTIYF.

This chain connects TRBV7-2 to TRBJ1-2; D gene ambiguous. The germline V gene has CDR1 SGHTA and CDR2 FQGNSA. Trimming cost V 4 bases and J 8 bases, with 17 bases left between them. CDR3 size: 14 residues. In DNA, the CDR3 is TGTGCCAGCAGCTCCCCCGTCCGGGCGGAGGGCTACACCTTC. It specifies CASSSPVRAEGYTF. Based on the CDR3 plus reference TRBV7-2 and TRBJ1-2, the full variable domain is GAGVSQSPSNKVTEKGKDVELRCDPISGHTALYWYRQSLGQGLEFLIYFQGNSAPDKSGLPSDRFSAERTGGSVSTLTIQRTQQEDSAVYLCASSSPVRAEGYTFGSGTRLTVV.

This clonotype was counted only a few times. The chain combines TRBV5-1 with TRBJ2-5, with D hard to call. V was pared by 6 bases and J by 7 bases, with 19 bases between. From germline, CDR1 is SGHRS and CDR2 YFSETQ. The CDR3 totals 14 residues. The CDR3 bases are TGCGCCAGCAACCCTGGAAGGCCTCGAGGGACCCAGTACTTC. This sequence encodes CASNPGRPRGTQYF. The whole variable domain, remainder taken from reference TRBV5-1 and TRBJ2-5, is KAGVTQTPRYLIKTRGQQVTLSCSPISGHRSVSWYQQTPGQGLQFLFEYFSETQRNKGNFPGRFSGRQFSNSRSEMNVSTLELGDSALYLCASNPGRPRGTQYFGPGTRLLVL.

This clonotype turned up a few times. This chain uses TRBV6-1 with TRBJ2-7; 8 bases fit TRBD2. The V segment lost 7 bases and the J segment 3 bases; nucleotides outside the gene matches: 8. Germline CDR1 reads MNHNS; CDR2 reads SASEGT. The CDR3 extends over 14 amino acids. In DNA, the CDR3 is TGTGCCAGCACCCCAGCGGGGGTTGTCTACGAGCAGTACTTC. Amino acids: CASTPAGVVYEQYF.

This clonotype was recorded many times. The V gene is TRBV12-3 or TRBV12-4, the J gene TRBJ2-5; 15 bases are shared with TRBD2. Trimming took 5 bases from V and 2 from J; bases not matched to a gene: 9. The CDR3 is made up of 18 amino acids. The CDR3 loop is CASSPGLAGGPYQETQYF. In nucleotides, the CDR3 is TGTGCCAGCAGTCCTGGACTAGCGGGAGGGCCTTATCAAGAGACCCAGTACTTC.

This chain uses TRBV14 with TRBJ2-7, with TRBD1 identical over 7 bases. Germline CDR1 is SGHDN and CDR2 is FVKESK. J gave up 2 bases and V 0 bases, and 10 bases lay outside the gene matches. This CDR3 region has 17 residues. In DNA, the CDR3 is TGTGCCAGCAGCCAAGAAGGTCTTGGACAGGCTACCTACGAGCAGTACTTC. Protein: CASSQEGLGQATYEQYF.

This clonotype turned up a few times. The chain uses TRBV5-1 and TRBJ2-5, with D possibly matching TRBD2 (6 bases). The CDR3 is 14 residues long. The V end was cut by 2 bases, the J end by 3 bases, with 11 bases between. Germline CDR1 and CDR2: SGHRS and YFSETQ. The CDR3 loop reads CASSFGSIEETQYF. Written as DNA, the CDR3 is TGCGCCAGCAGCTTCGGGAGCATAGAAGAGACCCAGTACTTC.

This chain joins TRBV10-3 and TRBJ2-7; 8 nucleotides line up with TRBD1. There are 13 residues in the CDR3. Trimming took 6 bases from V and 3 from J; bases not matched to a gene: 4. Germline-derived CDR1 and CDR2 are ENHRY and SYGVKD. CDR3: CAIRGQEYYEQYF. CDR3 bases: TGTGCCATCAGGGGACAGGAGTACTACGAGCAGTACTTC.

The rearrangement joins TRBV6-2 or TRBV6-3 to TRBJ2-3; 9 bases line up with TRBD2. The V and J ends lost 2 bases and 6 bases, in that order; junction bases with no gene match: 15. Germline assignment: CDR1 MNHEY and CDR2 SVGEGT. The CDR3 runs 18 residues. The CDR3 here is CASSYLPGIAGVGDTQYF. CDR3 nucleotide sequence: TGTGCCAGCAGTTACCTACCGGGAATAGCGGGAGTAGGGGATACGCAGTATTTT.

There are a few counts of this clonotype. The rearrangement links TRBV15 to TRBJ2-7; no clear D. This CDR3 is 15 amino acids long. CDR1 and CDR2 from the germline V gene are LNHNV and YYDKDF (reference sequence). Trimming removed 2 bases from V and 2 bases from J, with 13 bases in between. The CDR3, as DNA: TGTGCCACCAGCAGACACGCGAACCTAGCCTACGAGCAGTACTTC. Translation gives CATSRHANLAYEQYF.

This clonotype was picked up a small number of times. The chain links TRBV2 to TRBJ1-2; 8 positions match TRBD1. The CDR3 extends over 16 amino acids. The germline gives CDR1 SNHLY, CDR2 FYNNEI. V was pared by 6 bases and J by 2 bases, with 11 bases of the junction left unmatched. The CDR3 protein is CASSPPWTGRNYGYTF. The CDR3, as DNA: TGTGCCAGCAGCCCTCCTTGGACAGGGCGGAACTATGGCTACACCTTC.

The rearrangement joins TRBV20-1 to TRBJ1-2, with TRBD1 as a possible D gene (6 bases). The ends were cut back, 5 bases at V and 0 bases at J, with 7 bases in the middle. Germline-derived CDR1 and CDR2 are DFQATT and SNEGSKA (reference sequence). The CDR3 loop spans 12 amino acids. The CDR3 spells CSAQGTNYGYTF. The CDR3 DNA is TGCAGTGCTCAGGGGACTAACTATGGCTACACCTTC.